This TCR beta chain was obtained from a study of human T cells and chemical hapten exposure. Germline V gene data show CDR1 as KGHDR and CDR2 as SFDVKD. Between the trimmed V and J ends, which lost 10 bases and 9 bases, there was a span of 12 bases. CDR3 length: 11 residues. TCRdb processed the RACE reads anew with MiXCR; each CDR3 protein has one entry. The profile shows roughly 110,000 distinct CDR3 sequences, 12% of them singletons. Time point indicated: pre-sensitization, week 0. The treatment denotes: therapeutic diphenylcyclopropenone sensitization with weekly scalp DPC. The origin of this receptor is a woman aged 50 to 60 with alopecia areata. Some clones in this sample may be carry-over from other donors' samples. This specimen was whole blood, taken in connection with sensitization to the hapten diphenylcyclopropenone (DPC). The J gene is TRBJ1-5, the V gene TRBV24-1; tentatively, D is TRBD1 (5 bases). In DNA form, the CDR3 reads TGTGCCACGGGGCCACTTTGGCCCCAGCATTTT. Its protein is CATGPLWPQHF.